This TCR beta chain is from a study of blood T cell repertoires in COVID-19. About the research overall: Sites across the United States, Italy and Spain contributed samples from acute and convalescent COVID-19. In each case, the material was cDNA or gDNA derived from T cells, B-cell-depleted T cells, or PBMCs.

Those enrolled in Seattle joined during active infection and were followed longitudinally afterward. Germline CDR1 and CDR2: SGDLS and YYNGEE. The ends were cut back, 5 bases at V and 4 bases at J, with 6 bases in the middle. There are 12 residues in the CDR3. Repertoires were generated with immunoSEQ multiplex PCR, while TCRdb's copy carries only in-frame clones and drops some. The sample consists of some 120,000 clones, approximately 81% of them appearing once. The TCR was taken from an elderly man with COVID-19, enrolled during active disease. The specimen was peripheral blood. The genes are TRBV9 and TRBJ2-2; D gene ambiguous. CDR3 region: CASSLPTGELFF. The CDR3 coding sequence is TGTGCCAGCAGTCTACCCACCGGGGAGCTGTTTTTT.